These 7 T cell receptor beta chains were sequenced from one sample in a study of blood T cells in healthy people across ages. Alongside a J-beta primer mix, a sample-barcoded 5' primer served in a second PCR lasting roughly 7 to 12 cycles. Each CDR3 protein gets one entry after TCRdb re-called the 5' RACE reads with MiXCR. The sample holds about a million distinct CDR3 sequences, roughly 51% seen once. Sequencing was carried out using blood. These receptors were taken from a woman in her sixties in good health.

The CDR3 here is CASTRGGGPTDTQYF. As DNA, the CDR3 is TGTGCCAGCACCAGGGGCGGAGGGCCCACAGATACGCAGTATTTT. The chain has TRBV7-9 and TRBJ2-3; D tentatively reads TRBD1 or TRBD2 (6 bases each). V gave up 7 bases and J gave up 2 bases, with 16 bases separating them. The CDR3 has 15 residues. The germline gives CDR1 SEHNR, CDR2 FQNEAQ (reference sequence).

This chain joins TRBV28 and TRBJ1-2; 9 positions agree with TRBD1. Germline CDR1 reads MDHEN; CDR2 reads SYDVKM. V was clipped by 3 bases and J by 6 bases; unmatched bases: 11. This CDR3 is built from 16 residues. The CDR3 region is CASSLGNRGRGNGYTF. As DNA, the CDR3 is TGTGCCAGCAGTTTGGGGAACAGGGGGCGCGGGAATGGCTACACCTTC.

The chain combines TRBV7-9 with TRBJ1-2, with D possibly matching TRBD1 (6 bases). The V and J ends lost 9 bases and 2 bases respectively, with 22 bases between them. There are 16 residues in the CDR3. CDR1 and CDR2 from the germline V gene are SEHNR and FQNEAQ (reference sequence). In DNA form, the CDR3 reads TGTGCCAGTCCCGGGGGCAGGGAGAAGGAAAACTATGGCTACACCTTC. It is translated as CASPGGREKENYGYTF.

This clonotype occurred many times. The chain recombines TRBV7-2 with TRBJ2-7, with 7 positions matching TRBD2. The trim removed 5 bases at V and 4 bases at J, leaving 11 bases unmatched. CDR1 SGHTA and CDR2 FQGNSA come from the germline V gene. The length of the CDR3 is 15 residues. CDR3 nucleotides: TGTGCCAGCAGCCGGACTAGTCGCGAGATTTACGAGCAGTACTTC. Translation gives CASSRTSREIYEQYF.

This clonotype was seen ten or more times. The chain carries TRBV10-3 and TRBJ2-7; no definite D call. The germline gives CDR1 ENHRY, CDR2 SYGVKD. Trimming shortened V by 8 bases and J by 2 bases, and 10 bases separated the two germline ends. The CDR3 is 12 amino acids. The CDR3 coding sequence is TGTGCCATCCTGACATCTCCCTACGAGCAGTACTTC. This gives the protein CAILTSPYEQYF.

This sequence joins TRBV28 and TRBJ1-1; weak D call: TRBD1 (6 bases). The V end was cut by 2 bases, the J end by 7 bases, with 11 bases between. The CDR3 consists of 13 residues. From germline, CDR1 is MDHEN and CDR2 SYDVKM. The CDR3 DNA reads TGTGCCAGCAGTTTAGGGGGGGCCATTGAAGCTTTCTTT. Translated, it gives CASSLGGAIEAFF.

The chain employs TRBV4-3 and TRBJ2-1, with D tentatively TRBD2 (6 bases). Germline CDR1 and CDR2: LGHNA and YSLEER. V was pared by 1 base and J by 10 bases, with 17 bases between. This CDR3 has 15 residues. CDR3 protein: CASSQVTGVSGEQFF. DNA of the CDR3: TGCGCCAGCAGCCAAGTGACGGGAGTATCGGGGGAGCAGTTCTTC.